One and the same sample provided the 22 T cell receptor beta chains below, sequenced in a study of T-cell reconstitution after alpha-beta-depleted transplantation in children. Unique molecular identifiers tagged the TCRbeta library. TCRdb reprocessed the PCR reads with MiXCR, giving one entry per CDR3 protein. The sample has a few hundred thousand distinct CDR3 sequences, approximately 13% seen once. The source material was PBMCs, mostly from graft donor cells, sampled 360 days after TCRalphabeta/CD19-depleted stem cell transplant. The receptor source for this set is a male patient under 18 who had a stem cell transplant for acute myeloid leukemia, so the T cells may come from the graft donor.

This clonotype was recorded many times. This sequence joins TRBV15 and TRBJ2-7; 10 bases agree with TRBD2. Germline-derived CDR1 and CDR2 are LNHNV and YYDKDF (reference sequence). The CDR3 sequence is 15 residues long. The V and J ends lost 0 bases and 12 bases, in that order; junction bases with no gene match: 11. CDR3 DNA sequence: TGTGCCACCAGCAGAGATCCTCGGCTAGCGGGAGATCCGTACTTC. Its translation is CATSRDPRLAGDPYF. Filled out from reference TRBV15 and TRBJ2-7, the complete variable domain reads DAMVIQNPRYQVTQFGKPVTLSCSQTLNHNVMYWYQQKSSQAPKLLFHYYDKDFNNEADTPDNFQSRRPNTSFCFLDIRSPGLGDTAMYLCATSRDPRLAGDPYFGPGTRLTVT.

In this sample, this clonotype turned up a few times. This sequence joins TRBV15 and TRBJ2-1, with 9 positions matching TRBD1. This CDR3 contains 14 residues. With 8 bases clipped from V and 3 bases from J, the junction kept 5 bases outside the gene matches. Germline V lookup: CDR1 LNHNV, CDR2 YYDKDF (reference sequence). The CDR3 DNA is TGTGCCACCGAGGGACAGGGACTCTACAATGAGCAGTTCTTC. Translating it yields CATEGQGLYNEQFF.

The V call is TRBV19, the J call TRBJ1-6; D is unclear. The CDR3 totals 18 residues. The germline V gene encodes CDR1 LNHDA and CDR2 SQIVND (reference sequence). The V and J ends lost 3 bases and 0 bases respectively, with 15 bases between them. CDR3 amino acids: CASSISSVGSSYNSPLHF. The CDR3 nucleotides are TGTGCCAGTAGTATCTCATCTGTGGGGAGCTCCTATAATTCACCCCTCCACTTT. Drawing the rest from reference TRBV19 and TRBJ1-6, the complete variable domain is DGGITQSPKYLFRKEGQNVTLSCEQNLNHDAMYWYRQDPGQGLRLIYYSQIVNDFQKGDIAEGYSVSREKKESFPLTVTSAQKNPTAFYLCASSISSVGSSYNSPLHFGNGTRLTVT.

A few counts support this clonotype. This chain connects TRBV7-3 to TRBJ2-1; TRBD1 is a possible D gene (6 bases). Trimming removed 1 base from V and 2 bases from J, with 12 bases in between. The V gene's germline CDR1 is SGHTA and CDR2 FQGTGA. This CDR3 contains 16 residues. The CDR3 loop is CASSLIQGTPYNEQFF. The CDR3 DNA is TGTGCCAGCAGCTTAATTCAGGGGACCCCCTACAATGAGCAGTTCTTC. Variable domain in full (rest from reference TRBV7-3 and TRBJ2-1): GAGVSQTPSNKVTEKGKYVELRCDPISGHTALYWYRQSLGQGPEFLIYFQGTGAADDSGLPNDRFFAVRPEGSVSTLKIQRTERGDSAVYLCASSLIQGTPYNEQFFGPGTRLTVL.

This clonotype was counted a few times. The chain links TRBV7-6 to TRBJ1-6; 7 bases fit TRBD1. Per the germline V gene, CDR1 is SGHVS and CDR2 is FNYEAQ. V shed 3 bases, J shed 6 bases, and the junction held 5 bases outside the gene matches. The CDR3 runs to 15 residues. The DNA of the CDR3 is TGTGCCAGCAGCTTCGGGACAGAGATTAATTCACCCCTCCACTTT. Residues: CASSFGTEINSPLHF.

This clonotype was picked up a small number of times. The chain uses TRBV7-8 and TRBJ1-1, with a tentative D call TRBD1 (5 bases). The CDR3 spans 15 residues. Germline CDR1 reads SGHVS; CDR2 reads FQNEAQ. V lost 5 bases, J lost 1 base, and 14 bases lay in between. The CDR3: CASSRLGVWNTEAFF. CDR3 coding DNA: TGTGCCAGCAGCCGTTTAGGGGTCTGGAACACTGAAGCTTTCTTT.

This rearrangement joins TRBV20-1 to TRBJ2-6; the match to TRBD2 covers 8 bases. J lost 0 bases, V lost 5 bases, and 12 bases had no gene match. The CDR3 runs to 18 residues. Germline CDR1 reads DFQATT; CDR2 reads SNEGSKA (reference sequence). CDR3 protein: CSAGPLSGGYSGANVLTF. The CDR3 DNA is TGCAGTGCTGGACCATTAAGCGGGGGATACTCTGGGGCCAACGTCCTGACTTTC.

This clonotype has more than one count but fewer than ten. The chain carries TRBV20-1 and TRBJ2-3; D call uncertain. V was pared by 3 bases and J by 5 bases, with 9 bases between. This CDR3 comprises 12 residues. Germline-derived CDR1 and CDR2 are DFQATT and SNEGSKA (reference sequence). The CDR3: CSASLEVDTQYF. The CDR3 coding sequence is TGCAGTGCTAGCCTAGAGGTAGATACGCAGTATTTT.

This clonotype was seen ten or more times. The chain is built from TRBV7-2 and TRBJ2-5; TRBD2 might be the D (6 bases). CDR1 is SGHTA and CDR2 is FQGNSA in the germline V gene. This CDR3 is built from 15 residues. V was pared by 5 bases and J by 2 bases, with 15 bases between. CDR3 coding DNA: TGTGCCAGCAGCCACCTCGGGGGAACACAAGAGACCCAGTACTTC. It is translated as CASSHLGGTQETQYF.

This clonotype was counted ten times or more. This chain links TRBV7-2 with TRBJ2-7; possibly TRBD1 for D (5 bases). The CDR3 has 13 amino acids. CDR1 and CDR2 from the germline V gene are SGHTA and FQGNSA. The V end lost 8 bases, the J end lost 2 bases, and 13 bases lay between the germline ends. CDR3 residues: CASATGQTYEQYF. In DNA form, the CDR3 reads TGTGCCAGCGCTACAGGACAAACCTACGAGCAGTACTTC.

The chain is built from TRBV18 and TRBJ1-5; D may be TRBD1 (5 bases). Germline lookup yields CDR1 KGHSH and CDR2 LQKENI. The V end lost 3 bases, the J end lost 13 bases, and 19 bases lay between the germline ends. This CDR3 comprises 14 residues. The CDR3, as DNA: TGTGCCAGCTCACCCGAACAGGCCGGACCGAAACAGCATTTT. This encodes CASSPEQAGPKQHF. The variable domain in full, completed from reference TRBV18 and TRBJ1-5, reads NAGVMQNPRHLVRRRGQEARLRCSPMKGHSHVYWYRQLPEEGLKFMVYLQKENIIDESGMPKERFSAEFPKEGPSILRIQQVVRGDSAAYFCASSPEQAGPKQHFGDGTRLSIL.

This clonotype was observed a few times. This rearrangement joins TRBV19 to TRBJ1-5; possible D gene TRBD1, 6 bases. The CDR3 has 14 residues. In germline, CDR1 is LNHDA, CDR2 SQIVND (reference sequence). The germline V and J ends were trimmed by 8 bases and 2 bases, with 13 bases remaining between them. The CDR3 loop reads CASLRQAGNQPQHF. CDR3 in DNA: TGTGCCAGTCTCCGACAGGCTGGCAATCAGCCCCAGCATTTT.

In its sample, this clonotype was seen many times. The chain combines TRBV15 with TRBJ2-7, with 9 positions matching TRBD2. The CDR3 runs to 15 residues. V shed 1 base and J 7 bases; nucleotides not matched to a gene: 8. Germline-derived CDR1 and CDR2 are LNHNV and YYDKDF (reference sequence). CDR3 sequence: CATSRVGSGRQEQYF. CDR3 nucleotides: TGTGCCACCAGCAGAGTCGGTAGCGGGAGACAAGAGCAGTACTTC.

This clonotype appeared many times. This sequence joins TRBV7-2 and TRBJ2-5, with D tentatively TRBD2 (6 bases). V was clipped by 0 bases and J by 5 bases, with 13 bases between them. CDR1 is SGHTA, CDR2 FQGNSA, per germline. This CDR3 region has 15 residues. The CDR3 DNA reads TGTGCCAGCAGCTTAGCGCTAGCGAGTAGGGAGACCCAGTACTTC. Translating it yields CASSLALASRETQYF. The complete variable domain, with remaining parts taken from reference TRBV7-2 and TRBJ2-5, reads GAGVSQSPSNKVTEKGKDVELRCDPISGHTALYWYRQSLGQGLEFLIYFQGNSAPDKSGLPSDRFSAERTGGSVSTLTIQRTQQEDSAVYLCASSLALASRETQYFGPGTRLLVL.

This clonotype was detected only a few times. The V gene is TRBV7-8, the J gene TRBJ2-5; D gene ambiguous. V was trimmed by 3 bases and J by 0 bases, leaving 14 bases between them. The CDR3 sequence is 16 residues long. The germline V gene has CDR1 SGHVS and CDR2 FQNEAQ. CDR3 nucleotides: TGTGCCAGCAGCTTTCCCCCCCAGTCGTACCAAGAGACCCAGTACTTC. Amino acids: CASSFPPQSYQETQYF.

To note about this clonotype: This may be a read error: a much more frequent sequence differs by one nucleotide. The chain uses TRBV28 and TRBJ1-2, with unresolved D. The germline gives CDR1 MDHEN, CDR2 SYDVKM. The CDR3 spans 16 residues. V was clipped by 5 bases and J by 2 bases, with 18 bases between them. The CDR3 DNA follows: TGTGCCAGCAGTCTCATACGAATCAGGACCAACTATGGCTACACCTTC. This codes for CASSLIRIRTNYGYTF.

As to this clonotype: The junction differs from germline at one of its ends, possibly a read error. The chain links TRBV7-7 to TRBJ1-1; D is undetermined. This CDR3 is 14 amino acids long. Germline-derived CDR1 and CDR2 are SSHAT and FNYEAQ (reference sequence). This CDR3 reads CASSPWEGNTEAFF. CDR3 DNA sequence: TGTGCTAGCAGCCCTTGGGAGGGGAACACTGAAGCTTTCTTT.

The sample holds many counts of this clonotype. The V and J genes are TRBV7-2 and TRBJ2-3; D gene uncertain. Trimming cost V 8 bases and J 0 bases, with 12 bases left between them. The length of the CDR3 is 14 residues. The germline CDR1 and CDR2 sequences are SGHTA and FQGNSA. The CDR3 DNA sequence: TGTGCCAGCTCCGGTGGGCATAGCACAGATACGCAGTATTTT. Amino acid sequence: CASSGGHSTDTQYF.

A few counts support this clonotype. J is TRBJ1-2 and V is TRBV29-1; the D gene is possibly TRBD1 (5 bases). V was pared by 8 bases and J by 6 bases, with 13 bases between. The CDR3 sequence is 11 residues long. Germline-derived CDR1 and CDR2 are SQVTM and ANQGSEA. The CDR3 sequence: CSLGLGDGYTF. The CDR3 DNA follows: TGCAGCCTCGGACTGGGGGATGGCTACACCTTC.

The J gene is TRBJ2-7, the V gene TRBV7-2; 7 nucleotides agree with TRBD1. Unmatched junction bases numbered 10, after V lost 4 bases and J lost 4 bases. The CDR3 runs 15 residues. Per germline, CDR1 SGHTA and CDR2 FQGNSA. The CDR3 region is CASSWDSQIPYEQYF. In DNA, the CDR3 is TGTGCCAGCAGCTGGGACAGCCAAATACCGTACGAGCAGTACTTC.

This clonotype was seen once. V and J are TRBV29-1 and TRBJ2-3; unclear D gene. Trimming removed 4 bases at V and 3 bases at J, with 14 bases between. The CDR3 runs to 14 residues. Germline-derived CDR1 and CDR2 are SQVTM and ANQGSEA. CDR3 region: CSVGQLAGTDTQYF. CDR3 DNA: TGCAGCGTTGGTCAGTTAGCAGGAACAGATACGCAGTATTTT.

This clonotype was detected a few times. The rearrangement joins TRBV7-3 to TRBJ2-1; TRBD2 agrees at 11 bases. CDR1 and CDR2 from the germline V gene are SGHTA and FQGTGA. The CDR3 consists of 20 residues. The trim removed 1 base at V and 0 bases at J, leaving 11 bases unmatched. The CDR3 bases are TGTGCCAGCAGCTTAATCCTTCCCGGGACTAGCGGAAGCTCCTACAATGAGCAGTTCTTC. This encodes CASSLILPGTSGSSYNEQFF.